This T cell receptor (beta chain) was retrieved from a study of early T cells in non-severe SARS-CoV-2 infection. MiXCR, run by TCRdb on the 5' RACE reads, gives a single entry per CDR3 protein. Altogether 30,000 to 35,000 distinct CDR3 sequences are present, less than 8.5% being singletons, with the ten largest covering 10% to 15%. With V trimmed by 0 bases and J by 6 bases, 2 bases remained unmatched. CDR1 and CDR2 from the germline V gene are SGHTA and FQGNSA. This CDR3 spans 15 amino acids. The V call is TRBV7-2, the J call TRBJ2-4; 10 bases match TRBD2. The source material was whole blood, sampled at baseline. This sequence was found in an adult who was a healthcare worker with PCR-confirmed SARS-CoV-2 infection or an uninfected control (not recorded which). The CDR3: CASSLASSGRNIQYF. The CDR3, as DNA: TGTGCCAGCAGCTTAGCGTCTAGCGGGAGAAACATTCAGTACTTC.